A selection of T cell receptor beta chains follows, all from one sample in a study of T cells in Graves' hyperthyroidism and ophthalmopathy. TCRdb analysed the multiplex PCR reads with MiXCR anew, one entry per CDR3 protein. The sample consists of more than 500,000 distinct CDR3 sequences, roughly 16% of them appearing once. Sequences were obtained from blood. The receptors shown here come from a woman aged 25 to 39 with Graves' ophthalmopathy. CDR3s include the opening cysteine and the closing phenylalanine or tryptophan. The D gene is left open where the match is weak. The size entry is marked missing in some rows and otherwise reads once, few, many or a size class.

V	size	J	D	DNA	CDR3
TRBV7-6	many	TRBJ1-2	TRBD1	TGTGCCAGCAGCCACTCCAGACAGGGTTTAAACTATGGCTACACCTTC	CASSHSRQGLNYGYTF
TRBV18	-	TRBJ1-2	-	TGTGCCAGCTCACCCACAGGGAATAACTATGGCTACACCTTC	CASSPTGNNYGYTF
TRBV9	-	TRBJ2-1	-	TGTGCCAGCAGCTCAAGGCAAGGGACGGCTTTTTTAGGGCAGTTCTTC	CASSSRQGTAFLGQFF
TRBV12-3/TRBV12-4	many	TRBJ1-2	TRBD1	TGTGCCAGCAGTCTCGGACAGGGTGGGAACTATGGCTACACCTTC	CASSLGQGGNYGYTF
TRBV28	many	TRBJ2-2	-	TGTGCCAGCGGGGGGGGCGCGTCGGACACCGGGGAGCTGTTTTTT	CASGGGASDTGELFF
TRBV12-3/TRBV12-4	many	TRBJ2-1	-	TGTGCCAGCAGCGGGGCCTACAATGAGCAGTTCTTC	CASSGAYNEQFF
TRBV4-3	many	TRBJ1-5	TRBD1	TGCGCCAAATTTCCCGGACAGGATAATCAGCCCCAGCATTTT	CAKFPGQDNQPQHF
TRBV12-3/TRBV12-4	-	TRBJ2-1	TRBD2	TGTGCCAGCAAGACTAGCGGGAGGTGGTCCTACAATGAGCAGTTCTTC	CASKTSGRWSYNEQFF
TRBV18	many	TRBJ2-1	TRBD2	TGTGCCAGCTCACCTGAACTAGCGGGAGTAGTTGGCAATGAGCAGTTCTTC	CASSPELAGVVGNEQFF
TRBV12-3/TRBV12-4	-	TRBJ1-3	-	TGTGCCAGCAGTTTAAATTTGTGGGCGGGCTCTGGAAACACCATATATTTT	CASSLNLWAGSGNTIYF
TRBV28	few	TRBJ1-3	-	TGTGCCAGCAGTTTTTTGCCGGACCACTCTGGAAACACCATATATTTT	CASSFLPDHSGNTIYF
TRBV7-2	-	TRBJ2-5	-	TGTGCCATCAGCTTGGGGGTAACCCAGTACTTC	CAISLGVTQYF
TRBV29-1	many	TRBJ2-3	-	TGCAGCGTCACGCGGAGGGGTAGCGGCAGCACAGATACGCAGTATTTT	CSVTRRGSGSTDTQYF
TRBV4-1	-	TRBJ2-5	-	TGCGCCAGCAGTTACCGGGGGAGGCAAGAGACCCAGTACTTC	CASSYRGRQETQYF
TRBV7-9	-	TRBJ1-1	-	TGTGCCAGCAGCTTAATAGACAGTGAAGCTTTCTTT	CASSLIDSEAFF
TRBV27	many	TRBJ2-7	TRBD2	TGTGCCAGCAGGAAGAGGACTAGCGGGGATACCTACGAGCAGTACTTC	CASRKRTSGDTYEQYF
TRBV7-3	-	TRBJ2-5	TRBD2	TGTGCCAGCAGCTTAATGGGACTAGCGGGCATAGAGACCCAGTACTTC	CASSLMGLAGIETQYF
TRBV7-6	many	TRBJ2-7	-	TGTGCCAGCAGCTTGAACCAAGGGGACGAGCAGTACTTC	CASSLNQGDEQYF
TRBV5-1	many	TRBJ2-2	-	TGCGCCAGCAGCTTGGCTAGCTTGAACACCGGGGAGCTGTTTTTT	CASSLASLNTGELFF
TRBV5-1	-	TRBJ2-3	-	TGCGCCAGCAGCTTGGGAGGTACGCGGAGGAGCACAGATACGCAGTATTTT	CASSLGGTRRSTDTQYF
TRBV9	-	TRBJ2-1	TRBD2	TGTGCCAGCAGCGCCCGGGACGGAACTAGCGGGTCAATTTACAATGAGCAGTTCTTC	CASSARDGTSGSIYNEQFF
TRBV15	few	TRBJ1-1	-	TGTGCCACCAGCAGAGATCGGGGGGGGAGTCCCACTGAAGCTTTCTTT	CATSRDRGGSPTEAFF
TRBV28	-	TRBJ1-4	-	TGTGCCAGCAGTTCTCCTAGGACAGAGGGGAATGAAAAACTGTTTTTT	CASSSPRTEGNEKLFF
TRBV14	few	TRBJ1-6	-	TGTGCCAGCAGCCAAGGGGGGGCCTATAATTCACCCCTCCACTTT	CASSQGGAYNSPLHF
TRBV6-2/TRBV6-3	-	TRBJ2-2	-	TGTGCCAGCAGTGACGAGGGCACCGGGGAGCTGTTTTTT	CASSDEGTGELFF
TRBV5-1	many	TRBJ2-3	-	TGCGCCAGCAGCTTCTTATCTAGAGCGGGTACAGATACGCAGTATTTT	CASSFLSRAGTDTQYF
TRBV7-2	many	TRBJ2-1	-	TGTGCCAGCAGCCGAGACAGAAGGGCCTACAATGAGCAGTTCTTC	CASSRDRRAYNEQFF
TRBV12-3/TRBV12-4	-	TRBJ2-1	-	TGTGCCAGCAGACCTACGGAGGACTCCTGCAATGAGCAGTTCTTC	CASRPTEDSCNEQFF
TRBV12-3/TRBV12-4	many	TRBJ1-5	TRBD1	TGTGCCAGCAGTTTAACGGGACAGGGGGGAAATCAGCCCCAGCATTTT	CASSLTGQGGNQPQHF
TRBV18	-	TRBJ2-1	-	TGTGCCAGCTCACCACCACTTGGGAGCGGAGCCTACAATGAGCAGTTCTTC	CASSPPLGSGAYNEQFF
TRBV4-1	-	TRBJ2-7	-	TGCGCCAGCAGCCTAGACACGGGACGGCTGTACTTC	CASSLDTGRLYF
TRBV6-1	many	TRBJ2-5	-	TGTGCCAGCAGTCCCGAGGACCAAGAGACCCATTACTTC	CASSPEDQETHYF
TRBV5-6	few	TRBJ2-1	-	TGTGCCAGCAGCTTGGTATCGGGGATGGTCCTCAATGAGCAGTTCTTC	CASSLVSGMVLNEQFF
TRBV20-1	many	TRBJ1-1	TRBD1	TGCAGTGCTATTACTTCTGGACAGGGAGGCACTGAAGCTTTCTTT	CSAITSGQGGTEAFF
TRBV20-1	many	TRBJ1-5	-	TGCAGTGCTAGAGATCTCTACGAGCGGGGTCAGCCCCAGCATTTT	CSARDLYERGQPQHF
TRBV20-1	many	TRBJ1-1	TRBD1	TGCAGTGCGGGTGACAGGGGGAACACTGAAGCTTTCTTT	CSAGDRGNTEAFF
TRBV11-3	-	TRBJ2-2	TRBD2	TGTGCCAGCAGCTTAGAGGGCGGGAGTCCCACCGGGGAGCTGTTTTTT	CASSLEGGSPTGELFF
TRBV4-3	-	TRBJ1-3	-	TGCGCCAGCAGCCAAGTTGTCTCTGATCGTTACTCTGGAAACACCATATATTTT	CASSQVVSDRYSGNTIYF
TRBV7-9	few	TRBJ2-7	TRBD2	TGTGCCAGCAGCCGCCGGGGGGAGCATCCCGAGCAGTACTTC	CASSRRGEHPEQYF
TRBV20-1	many	TRBJ2-1	-	TGCAGTGCTAGAGAAATCCAGGGTAATGAGCAGTTCTTC	CSAREIQGNEQFF
TRBV30	many	TRBJ2-5	TRBD2	TGTGCCCTAGGACTAGCCGACCACTTC	CALGLADHF
TRBV27	few	TRBJ2-7	TRBD2	TGTGCCAGCAGTTTATCGATCGATTGGACTAGCGGGGCCTCCGAGCAGTACTTC	CASSLSIDWTSGASEQYF
TRBV12-3/TRBV12-4	many	TRBJ1-1	-	TGTGCCAGCAGTTCCCAGTGGACTGAAGCTTTCTTT	CASSSQWTEAFF
TRBV7-2	-	TRBJ1-1	TRBD1	TGTGACAGCAGCTCCAACAGGGGGCCGGGCACTGAAGCTTTCTTT	CDSSSNRGPGTEAFF
TRBV20-1	few	TRBJ2-7	TRBD2	TGCAGTGCTAAGCCCGATTCCGGGACTAGCATTTACGAGCAGTACTTC	CSAKPDSGTSIYEQYF
TRBV6-1	-	TRBJ2-5	TRBD2	TGTGCCAGCAGTGAAGGGTTTAGCGGGAGACGGTCGGAGACCCAGTACTTC	CASSEGFSGRRSETQYF
TRBV15	few	TRBJ1-1	-	TGTGCCACCAGCAGCGGACTGAGAACAACTGAAGCTTTCTTT	CATSSGLRTTEAFF
TRBV7-7	many	TRBJ1-1	-	TGTGCTAGCAGCTCCTCCCGGGGGGGTGAAGCTTTCTTT	CASSSSRGGEAFF
TRBV20-1	-	TRBJ2-1	-	TGCAGTGCTAGAGAGGACCATCCCTACAATGAGCAGTTCTTC	CSAREDHPYNEQFF
TRBV5-5	-	TRBJ2-3	-	TGTGCCAGCAGCTTGGTGCCTAGCGGCACAGATACGCAGTATTTT	CASSLVPSGTDTQYF
TRBV11-3	many	TRBJ2-5	TRBD2	TGTGCCAGCAGCCCGCGTGCGGGAGGGTTAGAGACCCAGTACTTC	CASSPRAGGLETQYF
TRBV7-9	many	TRBJ2-7	TRBD1	TGTGCCAGCGACGACAGGGGGGGTTTCGAGCAGTACTTC	CASDDRGGFEQYF
TRBV12-3/TRBV12-4	many	TRBJ1-1	TRBD1	TGTGCCAGCAGTTCTCCCGGGACAGGGGGAACTGAAGCTTTCTTT	CASSSPGTGGTEAFF
TRBV10-3	few	TRBJ2-7	-	TGTGCCATCAGCGCAGCCCAGGGAACCTACGAGCAGTACTTC	CAISAAQGTYEQYF
TRBV12-3/TRBV12-4	many	TRBJ2-7	TRBD2	TGTGCCAGCAATCGACCTAGCGGGGGTTACTACGAGCAGTACTTC	CASNRPSGGYYEQYF
TRBV20-1	many	TRBJ2-3	TRBD2	TGCAGTGCTAGGTTTACTAGCGGGGATACGCAGTATTTT	CSARFTSGDTQYF
TRBV12-3/TRBV12-4	-	TRBJ1-1	-	TGTGCCAGCAGTTTTAGGGGGGTTGAAGCTTTCTTT	CASSFRGVEAFF
TRBV4-3	-	TRBJ2-1	-	TGCGCCAGCAGCCAAGATAGAACAGGGCATGAGCAGTTCTTC	CASSQDRTGHEQFF
TRBV30	many	TRBJ2-7	TRBD1	TGTGCCTGTCTCCGGGACAGCTCCTACGAGCAGTACTTC	CACLRDSSYEQYF